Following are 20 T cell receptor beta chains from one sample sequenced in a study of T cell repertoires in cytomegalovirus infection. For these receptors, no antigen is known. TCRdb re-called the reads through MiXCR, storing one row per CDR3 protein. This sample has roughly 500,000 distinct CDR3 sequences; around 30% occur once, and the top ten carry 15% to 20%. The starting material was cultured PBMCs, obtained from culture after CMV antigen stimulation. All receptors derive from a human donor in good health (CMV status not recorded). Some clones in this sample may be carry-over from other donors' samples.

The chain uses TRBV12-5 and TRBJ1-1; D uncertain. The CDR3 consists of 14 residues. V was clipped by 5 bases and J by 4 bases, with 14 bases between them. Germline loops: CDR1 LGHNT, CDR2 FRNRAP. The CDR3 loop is CASGQIKASTEAFF. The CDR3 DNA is TGTGCTAGTGGTCAGATAAAGGCGAGCACTGAAGCTTTCTTT.

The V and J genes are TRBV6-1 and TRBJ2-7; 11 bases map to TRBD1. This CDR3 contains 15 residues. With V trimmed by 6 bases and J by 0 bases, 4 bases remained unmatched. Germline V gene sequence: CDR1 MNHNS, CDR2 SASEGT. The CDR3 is CASSPGQGASYEQYF. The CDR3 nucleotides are TGTGCCAGCAGCCCAGGACAGGGGGCCTCCTACGAGCAGTACTTC.

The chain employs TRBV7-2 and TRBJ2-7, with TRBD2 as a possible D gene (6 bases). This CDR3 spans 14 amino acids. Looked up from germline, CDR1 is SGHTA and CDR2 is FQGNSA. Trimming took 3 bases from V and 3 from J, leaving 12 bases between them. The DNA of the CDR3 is TGTGCCAGCAGCTTCCACGTGCGGGACTACGAGCAGTACTTC. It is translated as CASSFHVRDYEQYF.

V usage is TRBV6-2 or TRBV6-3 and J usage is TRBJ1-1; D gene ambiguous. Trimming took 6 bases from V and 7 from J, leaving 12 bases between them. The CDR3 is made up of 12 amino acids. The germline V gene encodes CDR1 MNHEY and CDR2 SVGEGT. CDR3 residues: CASSLGDFEAFF. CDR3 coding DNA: TGTGCCAGCAGCCTCGGAGATTTTGAAGCTTTCTTT.

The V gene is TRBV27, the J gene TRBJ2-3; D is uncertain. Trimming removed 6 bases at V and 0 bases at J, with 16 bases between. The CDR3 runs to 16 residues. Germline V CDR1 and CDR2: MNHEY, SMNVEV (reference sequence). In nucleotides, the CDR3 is TGTGCCAGCAGGCCAGACGGGTTCCCTAGCACAGATACGCAGTATTTT. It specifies CASRPDGFPSTDTQYF.

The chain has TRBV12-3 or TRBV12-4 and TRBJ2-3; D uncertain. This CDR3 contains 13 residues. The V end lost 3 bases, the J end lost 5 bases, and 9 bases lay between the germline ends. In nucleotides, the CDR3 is TGTGCCAGCAGTTTTGTGGGTGGAGATACGCAGTATTTT. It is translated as CASSFVGGDTQYF.

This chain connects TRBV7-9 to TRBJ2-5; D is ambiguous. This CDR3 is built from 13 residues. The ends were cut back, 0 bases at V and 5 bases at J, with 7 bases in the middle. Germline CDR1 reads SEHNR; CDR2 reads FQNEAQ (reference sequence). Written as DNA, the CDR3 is TGTGCCAGCAGCTTAGCGCTTTGGGAGACCCAGTACTTC. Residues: CASSLALWETQYF.

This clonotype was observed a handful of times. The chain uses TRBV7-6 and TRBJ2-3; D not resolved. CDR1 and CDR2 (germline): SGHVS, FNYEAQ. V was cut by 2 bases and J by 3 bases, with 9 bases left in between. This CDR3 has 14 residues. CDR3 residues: CASSLKGPTDTQYF. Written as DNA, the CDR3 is TGTGCCAGCAGCTTAAAAGGGCCAACAGATACGCAGTATTTT.

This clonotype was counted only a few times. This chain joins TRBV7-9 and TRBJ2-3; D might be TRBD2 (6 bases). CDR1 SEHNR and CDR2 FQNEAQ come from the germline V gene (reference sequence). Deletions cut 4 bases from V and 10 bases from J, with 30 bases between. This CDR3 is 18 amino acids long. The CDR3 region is CASSYHIPPIRSWEAQYF. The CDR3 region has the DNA TGTGCCAGCAGCTACCACATACCACCCATCAGGAGCTGGGAGGCGCAGTATTTT.

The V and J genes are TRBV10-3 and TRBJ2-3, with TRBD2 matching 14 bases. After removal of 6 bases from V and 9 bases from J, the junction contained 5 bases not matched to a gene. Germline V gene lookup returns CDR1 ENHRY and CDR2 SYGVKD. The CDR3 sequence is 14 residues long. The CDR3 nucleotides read TGTGCCATCAGCCAGGGACTAGCGGGAGCAACGCAGTATTTT. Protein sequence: CAISQGLAGATQYF.

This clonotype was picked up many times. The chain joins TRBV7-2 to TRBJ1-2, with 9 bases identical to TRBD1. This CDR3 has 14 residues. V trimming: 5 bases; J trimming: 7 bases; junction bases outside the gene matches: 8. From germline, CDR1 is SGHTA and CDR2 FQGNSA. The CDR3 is CASSLPGQGFGYTF. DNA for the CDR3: TGTGCCAGCAGCCTACCGGGACAGGGCTTTGGCTACACCTTC.

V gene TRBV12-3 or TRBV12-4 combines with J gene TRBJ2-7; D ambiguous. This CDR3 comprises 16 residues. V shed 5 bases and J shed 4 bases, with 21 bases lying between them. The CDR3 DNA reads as TGTGCCAGCAGTCCTCGAGGCAACCCTCCTCCTTACGAGCAGTACTTC. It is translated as CASSPRGNPPPYEQYF.

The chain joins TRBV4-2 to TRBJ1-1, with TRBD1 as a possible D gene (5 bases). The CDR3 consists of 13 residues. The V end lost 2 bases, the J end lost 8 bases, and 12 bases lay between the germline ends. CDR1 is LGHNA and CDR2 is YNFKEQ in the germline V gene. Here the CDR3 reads CASSQPTGIEAFF. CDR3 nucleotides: TGTGCCAGCAGCCAACCTACAGGTATCGAAGCTTTCTTT.

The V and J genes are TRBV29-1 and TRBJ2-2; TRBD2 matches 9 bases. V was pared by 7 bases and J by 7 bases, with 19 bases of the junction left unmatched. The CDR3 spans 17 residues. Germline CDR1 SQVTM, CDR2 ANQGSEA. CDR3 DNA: TGCAGCGCCACGCGAAGACGACTAGCGGAGCGGGGCGGGGAGCTGTTTTTT. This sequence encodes CSATRRRLAERGGELFF.

CDR3 DNA sequence: TGTGCCAGCAGGCTTAGGGGCGGAGATACGCAGTATTTT. The encoded protein is CASRLRGGDTQYF. This chain links TRBV3-1 with TRBJ2-3; weak D call: TRBD1 (5 bases). This CDR3 contains 13 residues. Germline values: CDR1 LGHDT, CDR2 YNNKEL (reference sequence). V shed 6 bases and J shed 5 bases, with 12 bases lying between them.

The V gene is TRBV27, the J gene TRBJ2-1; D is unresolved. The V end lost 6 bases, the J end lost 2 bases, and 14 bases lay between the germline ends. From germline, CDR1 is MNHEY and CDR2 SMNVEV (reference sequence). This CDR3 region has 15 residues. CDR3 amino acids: CASRERGVPYNEQFF. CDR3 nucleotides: TGTGCCAGCAGGGAGCGAGGAGTCCCCTACAATGAGCAGTTCTTC.

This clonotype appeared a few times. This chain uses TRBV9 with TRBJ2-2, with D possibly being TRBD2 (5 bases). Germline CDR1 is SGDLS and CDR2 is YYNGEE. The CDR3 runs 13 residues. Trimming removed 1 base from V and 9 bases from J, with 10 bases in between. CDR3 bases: TGTGCCAGCAGCGTAAATGGAGGCCGGGAGCTGTTTTTT. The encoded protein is CASSVNGGRELFF.

CDR3 sequence reads: CASNRQTDTEAFF. The CDR3 DNA follows: TGTGCCAGCAATAGACAGACCGATACTGAAGCTTTCTTT. The J gene is TRBJ1-1, the V gene TRBV2, with D tentatively TRBD1 (5 bases). Trimming stripped 7 bases from V and 5 bases from J, with 14 bases between. CDR1 and CDR2 from the germline V gene are SNHLY and FYNNEI. This CDR3 contains 13 residues.

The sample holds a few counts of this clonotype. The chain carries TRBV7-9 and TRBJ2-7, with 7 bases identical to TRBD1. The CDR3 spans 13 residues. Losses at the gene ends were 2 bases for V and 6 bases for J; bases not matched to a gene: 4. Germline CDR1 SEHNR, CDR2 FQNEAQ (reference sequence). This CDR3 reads CASSLTGVAEQYF. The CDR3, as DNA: TGTGCCAGCAGCTTAACAGGGGTGGCCGAGCAGTACTTC.

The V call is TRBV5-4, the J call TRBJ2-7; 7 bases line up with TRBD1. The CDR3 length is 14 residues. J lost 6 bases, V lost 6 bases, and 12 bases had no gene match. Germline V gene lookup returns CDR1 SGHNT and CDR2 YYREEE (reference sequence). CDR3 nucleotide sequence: TGTGCCAGCATGACAGGGAACGGGCCCGGCGAGCAGTACTTC. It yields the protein CASMTGNGPGEQYF.